The source of this TCR beta chain is a study of Ad26.COV2.S vaccination and SARS-CoV-2 variants. Germline assignment: CDR1 SGHTA and CDR2 FQGNSA. CDR3 length: 14 residues. Trimming stripped 1 base from V and 8 bases from J, with 14 bases between. Notes on this clone: Its target is not known.

Regarding the study as a whole: Measurements of TCR breadth and depth may have given underestimates of the total T cell responses. Comparable non-spike TCR breadth was observed in vaccine and placebo recipients. Vaccinated individuals (as opposed to placebo recipients) had higher spike-specific TCR breadth. Marked by substantial breadth, spike-specific CD8+ and CD4+ T cell responses were reportedly seen after vaccination.

The method was immunoSEQ multiplex PCR; TCRdb's version includes in-frame clones alone and lacks a portion of them. Of approximately 400,000 clones listed, around 90% are singletons. This sample comprised peripheral blood, obtained after recovery from COVID-19. This chain connects TRBV7-2 to TRBJ2-5; D gene ambiguous. The clonotype originates from a human donor who had recovered from COVID-19. This CDR3 reads CASSLVLWSETQYF. In DNA form, the CDR3 reads TGTGCCAGCAGCTTAGTTTTGTGGTCGGAAACCCAGTACTTC.